The following is a T cell receptor (beta chain) sequence with its context. What it binds is unknown. This record belongs to a study of cytomegalovirus exposure and HLA in healthy donors. Study-wide findings and caveats: Among TCR sequences, most were rare, though some public TCRs appeared in many donors.

This CDR3 spans 14 amino acids. V was pared by 0 bases and J by 4 bases, with 10 bases between. Germline-derived CDR1 and CDR2 are SGHDT and YYEEEE. Profiling relied on immunoSEQ multiplex PCR, and the TCRdb table lists in-frame clones only, not all of them. The repertoire holds approximately 280,000 clones, 70% to 90% seen once, with around 0.9% in the top ten. The TCR comes from a woman younger than 30 in good health and CMV-seronegative. Sequencing was done on a sample of PBMCs. The chain is built from TRBV5-6 and TRBJ2-5; D call uncertain. CDR3 bases: TGTGCCAGCAGCTTGGAAGCATTAAGAGAGACCCAGTACTTC. Its protein product is CASSLEALRETQYF. The whole variable domain, filled in from reference TRBV5-6 and TRBJ2-5, reads DAGVTQSPTHLIKTRGQQVTLRCSPKSGHDTVSWYQQALGQGPQFIFQYYEEEERQRGNFPDRFSGHQFPNYSSELNVNALLLGDSALYLCASSLEALRETQYFGPGTRLLVL.